Presented here are 27 T cell receptor beta chains from one specimen sequenced in a study of OX40 agonist ivuxolimab in advanced cancers. Assay used: immunoSEQ multiplex PCR; TCRdb lists only in-frame clones, some missing. The sample lists roughly 86,000 clones, about 90% occurring once. Specimen: CD4+ or CD8+ T cells sorted from blood, collected in a trial of the OX40 agonist ivuxolimab. The receptors were gathered from an adult with an advanced solid tumor such as melanoma, head and neck, liver or kidney cancer.

The rearrangement links TRBV2 to TRBJ2-6; D remains unclear. Germline V gene sequence: CDR1 SNHLY, CDR2 FYNNEI. The CDR3 has 16 amino acids. V dropped 8 bases and J dropped 4 bases, with 18 bases sitting between them. This chain's CDR3 is CASETPRARGANVLTF. CDR3 in DNA: TGTGCCAGCGAAACTCCCCGGGCTAGGGGGGCCAACGTCCTGACTTTC.

This chain links TRBV5-1 with TRBJ1-2; no clear D gene. The ends were cut back, 1 base at V and 6 bases at J, with 16 bases in the middle. Per germline, CDR1 SGHRS and CDR2 YFSETQ. The CDR3 is 15 residues long. This chain's CDR3 is CASSLQPGSVDGYTF. CDR3 nucleotide sequence: TGCGCCAGCAGCTTGCAGCCAGGCTCCGTAGATGGCTACACCTTC.

The chain has TRBV4-2 and TRBJ1-2, with D possibly matching TRBD1 (5 bases). The CDR3 is made up of 15 amino acids. V was cut by 2 bases and J by 4 bases, with 14 bases left in between. Per germline, CDR1 LGHNA and CDR2 YNFKEQ. The CDR3 DNA reads TGTGCCAGCAGCCAAAATATGGGACCGATCTATGGCTACACCTTC. It yields the protein CASSQNMGPIYGYTF.

In its sample, this clone was seen a few times. J is TRBJ2-1 and V is TRBV12-5, with 8 bases fitting TRBD2. The V gene's germline CDR1 is LGHNT and CDR2 FRNRAP. Trimming cost V 1 base and J 3 bases; bases outside gene matches: 2. The CDR3 covers 15 residues. The chain's CDR3 is CASGLGLASYNEQFF. The CDR3 region has the DNA TGTGCTAGTGGTTTGGGACTAGCGAGCTACAATGAGCAGTTCTTC.

This chain joins TRBV15 and TRBJ2-2; TRBD2 might be the D (6 bases). Germline loops: CDR1 LNHNV, CDR2 YYDKDF (reference sequence). CDR3 length equals 20 residues. Trimming shortened V by 1 base and J by 4 bases, and 25 bases separated the two germline ends. The CDR3 spells CATSRGQRRSRGPITGELFF. CDR3 in DNA: TGTGCCACCAGCAGAGGCCAAAGGCGATCGCGGGGCCCGATCACCGGGGAGCTGTTTTTT.

The rearrangement uses TRBV10-2 and TRBJ2-5; 9 bases are a match to TRBD1. Germline loops: CDR1 WSHSY, CDR2 SAAADI. V was pared by 6 bases and J by 1 base, with 3 bases of the junction left unmatched. This CDR3 is built from 14 residues. The CDR3 loop reads CASSSQGAQETQYF. The CDR3 bases are TGCGCCAGCAGCTCACAGGGGGCCCAAGAGACCCAGTACTTC.

Only one count was recorded for this clone. The rearrangement uses TRBV2 and TRBJ2-2; a weak D match, TRBD2 (7 bases). Germline CDR1 and CDR2: SNHLY and FYNNEI. The CDR3 is 15 amino acids. V dropped 3 bases and J dropped 3 bases, with 11 bases sitting between them. CDR3 nucleotide sequence: TGTGCCAGCAGTGAGGGGAGGGGGGACACCGGGGAGCTGTTTTTT. Amino acids: CASSEGRGDTGELFF. Full variable domain (remainder filled in from reference TRBV2 and TRBJ2-2): EPEVTQTPSHQVTQMGQEVILRCVPISNHLYFYWYRQILGQKVEFLVSFYNNEISEKSEIFDDQFSVERPDGSNFTLKIRSTKLEDSAMYFCASSEGRGDTGELFFGEGSRLTVL.

The genes are TRBV5-5 and TRBJ1-4; D not resolved. V was shortened by 4 bases and J by 4 bases, with 8 bases between the two germline ends. Germline V CDR1 and CDR2: SGHKS, YYEKEE (reference sequence). This CDR3 has 13 amino acids. The CDR3 loop is CASSLGINEKLFF. The CDR3 bases are TGTGCCAGCAGCCTGGGTATTAATGAAAAACTGTTTTTT.

This sequence joins TRBV10-1 and TRBJ2-3, with TRBD2 as a possible D gene (5 bases). V dropped 5 bases and J dropped 3 bases, with 15 bases sitting between them. The germline V gene has CDR1 WNHNN and CDR2 SYGVQD (reference sequence). The CDR3 has 15 residues. CDR3 in amino acids: CASSPNSRGTDTQYF. In DNA, the CDR3 is TGCGCCAGCAGTCCGAACAGCCGAGGGACAGATACGCAGTATTTT.

V and J are TRBV28 and TRBJ1-1; no definite D call. Trimming cost V 6 bases and J 5 bases, with 13 bases left between them. This CDR3 spans 13 amino acids. Germline assignment: CDR1 MDHEN and CDR2 SYDVKM. DNA for the CDR3: TGTGCCAGCAGCTCCAGACCCATAACTGAAGCTTTCTTT. Protein: CASSSRPITEAFF.

J is TRBJ1-1 and V is TRBV27; 8 nucleotides align to TRBD1. Germline assignment: CDR1 MNHEY and CDR2 SMNVEV (reference sequence). There are 17 residues in the CDR3. The V and J ends lost 8 bases and 3 bases, in that order; junction bases with no gene match: 17. Here the CDR3 DNA reads TGTGCCAGCTCCGAACTCCGGGACAGGTTAGCGGACACTGAAGCTTTCTTT. Its protein is CASSELRDRLADTEAFF.

V gene TRBV14 combines with J gene TRBJ2-3, with TRBD2 matching 10 bases. CDR1 is SGHDN and CDR2 is FVKESK in the germline V gene. CDR3 length equals 16 residues. The V and J ends lost 4 bases and 6 bases, in that order; junction bases with no gene match: 10. The CDR3 DNA reads as TGTGCCAGCAGCCTGGTAGCGGGAGGCCCTAGGGATACGCAGTATTTT. It translates to CASSLVAGGPRDTQYF.

The rearrangement uses TRBV5-1 and TRBJ2-7; D is ambiguous. The V end lost 3 bases, the J end lost 3 bases, and 22 bases lay between the germline ends. Germline V lookup: CDR1 SGHRS, CDR2 YFSETQ. The CDR3 sequence is 17 residues long. CDR3 in amino acids: CASSSLFSPKQLYEQYF. The CDR3 DNA follows: TGCGCCAGCAGCTCCCTTTTTTCTCCGAAACAGCTCTACGAGCAGTACTTC.

This chain uses TRBV7-2 with TRBJ1-1, with D perhaps matching TRBD1 (6 bases). The ends were cut back, 5 bases at V and 7 bases at J, with 14 bases in the middle. CDR1 is SGHTA, CDR2 FQGNSA, per germline. The CDR3 has 13 amino acids. CDR3 in amino acids: CASSQRGLGEAFF. CDR3 sequence (DNA): TGTGCCAGCAGCCAGCGGGGGCTTGGTGAAGCTTTCTTT.

CDR3 DNA: TGTGCCAGTAGTGCCCCAGGGGTGAAGAACACTGAAGCTTTCTTT. This codes for CASSAPGVKNTEAFF. The genes are TRBV19 and TRBJ1-1; perhaps TRBD1 as D (6 bases). The CDR3 has 15 amino acids. In germline, CDR1 is LNHDA, CDR2 SQIVND (reference sequence). V lost 5 bases and J 1 base, leaving 14 bases between the germline ends.

The gene calls are TRBV29-1 and TRBJ2-1; TRBD1 matches 9 bases. Germline loops: CDR1 SQVTM, CDR2 ANQGSEA. This CDR3 has 15 amino acids. The junction had 9 bases not matched to a gene; V was cut back by 1 base and J by 8 bases. In DNA form, the CDR3 reads TGCAGCGTTGAAGGTCTACAGGGGGCGTGGGATGAGCAGTTCTTC. Amino acid sequence: CSVEGLQGAWDEQFF.

The J gene is TRBJ2-3, the V gene TRBV2, with D possibly being TRBD2 (5 bases). CDR3 length: 15 amino acids. Germline values: CDR1 SNHLY, CDR2 FYNNEI. V dropped 8 bases and J dropped 0 bases, with 15 bases sitting between them. The CDR3 loop is CASSGGQRSTDTQYF. The CDR3 bases are TGTGCCAGCTCAGGAGGCCAGCGGAGCACAGATACGCAGTATTTT.

CDR3 residues: CASSPPGSGSYNEQFF. CDR3 nucleotides: TGTGCCAGCTCACCACCGGGCTCCGGCTCCTACAATGAGCAGTTCTTC. The V and J genes are TRBV18 and TRBJ2-1; D ambiguous. The germline V gene encodes CDR1 KGHSH and CDR2 LQKENI. With 0 bases removed from V and 0 bases from J, the gap between germline ends came to 9 bases. The CDR3 sequence is 16 residues long.

The rearrangement joins TRBV2 to TRBJ1-1; the D is unclear. This CDR3 spans 11 amino acids. V was shortened by 7 bases and J by 0 bases, with 3 bases between the two germline ends. The germline CDR1 and CDR2 sequences are SNHLY and FYNNEI. The CDR3 DNA reads TGTGCCAGCACTATGAACACTGAAGCTTTCTTT. It translates to CASTMNTEAFF.

CDR3 DNA sequence: TGCGCCAGCAGCCAGCGCTCCGGGGGGGGCACTGAAGCTTTCTTT. It specifies CASSQRSGGGTEAFF. The chain is built from TRBV4-1 and TRBJ1-1; TRBD1 might be the D (5 bases). The CDR3 sequence is 15 residues long. V gave up 3 bases and J gave up 4 bases, with 15 bases separating them. The germline CDR1 and CDR2 sequences are MGHRA and YSYEKL.

The chain has TRBV5-1 and TRBJ1-6; 10 bases are shared with TRBD1. Germline values: CDR1 SGHRS, CDR2 YFSETQ. The CDR3 spans 14 residues. With V trimmed by 3 bases and J by 16 bases, 10 bases remained unmatched. The CDR3 sequence is CASSSGQGDEELHF. CDR3 bases: TGCGCCAGCAGCTCTGGACAGGGGGATGAGGAACTCCACTTT. Combining the CDR3 with reference TRBV5-1 and TRBJ1-6 gives the whole variable domain KAGVTQTPRYLIKTRGQQVTLSCSPISGHRSVSWYQQTPGQGLQFLFEYFSETQRNKGNFPGRFSGRQFSNSRSEMNVSTLELGDSALYLCASSSGQGDEELHFGNGTRLTVT.

This chain joins TRBV5-8 and TRBJ2-3; 12 bases match TRBD2. CDR3 size: 16 residues. Germline V gives CDR1 SGHTS, CDR2 YDEGEE. Unmatched junction bases numbered 3, after V lost 2 bases and J lost 2 bases. In DNA, the CDR3 is TGTGCCAGCAGCTTAGGACTAGCGGGACCCACAGATACGCAGTATTTT. Amino acid sequence: CASSLGLAGPTDTQYF.

The CDR3, as DNA: TGTGCTAGTGGTTTAACTAGCACAGATACGCAGTATTTT. Translated, it gives CASGLTSTDTQYF. The V gene is TRBV12-5, the J gene TRBJ2-3; D not certain. This CDR3 spans 13 amino acids. CDR1 LGHNT and CDR2 FRNRAP come from the germline V gene. Trimming cost V 3 bases and J 0 bases, with 4 bases left between them.

This clone showed up just a few times. The gene calls are TRBV7-9 and TRBJ1-1; 8 nucleotides match TRBD1. V lost 5 bases and J lost 6; bases outside the gene matches: 5. Germline CDR1 is SEHNR and CDR2 is FQNEAQ (reference sequence). This CDR3 is built from 13 residues. The CDR3 spells CASSPQGEAEAFF. CDR3 in DNA: TGTGCCAGCAGCCCACAGGGGGAGGCTGAAGCTTTCTTT.

The chain uses TRBV27 and TRBJ2-7; 7 bases agree with TRBD1. This CDR3 spans 16 amino acids. V lost 6 bases and J lost 3; bases outside the gene matches: 14. Looked up from germline, CDR1 is MNHEY and CDR2 is SMNVEV (reference sequence). The CDR3 nucleotides are TGTGCCAGCAGACTATCCCGACAGGGAGCGGACTACGAGCAGTACTTC. Translation: CASRLSRQGADYEQYF.

The gene calls are TRBV11-3 and TRBJ2-2; 8 bases are shared with TRBD1. There are 16 residues in the CDR3. The trim removed 0 bases at V and 5 bases at J, leaving 5 bases unmatched. CDR1 SGHNT and CDR2 YENEEA come from the germline V gene. Written as DNA, the CDR3 is TGTGCCAGCAGCTTAGATGCAGGGGGCGGAACCGGGGAGCTGTTTTTT. It encodes CASSLDAGGGTGELFF.

The chain carries TRBV11-1 and TRBJ1-2; 10 bases line up with TRBD1. The V gene end was trimmed by 5 bases and the J gene end by 6 bases; junction bases not matched to a gene: 9. Germline V gives CDR1 SGHAT, CDR2 FQDESV (reference sequence). The CDR3 spans 15 residues. The CDR3 DNA reads TGTGCCAGCAGCACCAGACAGGGGGCGACGGATGGCTACACCTTC. It specifies CASSTRQGATDGYTF.